Listed below are T cell receptor beta chains from one sample, sequenced in a study of blood T cells in healthy people across ages. TCRdb reanalysed the 5' RACE reads using MiXCR and keeps one entry per CDR3 protein. The sample has 750,000 to 950,000 distinct CDR3 sequences; 53% are singletons. The source material was blood. The source of these receptors is a man older than 75 in good health. Each CDR3 is given with its conserved first and last residue. Fields, in order: clone size, V gene, J gene, D gene, CDR3 protein, CDR3 DNA. A D gene is named only where the DNA matches it firmly. Size is omitted from some rows. Given values are once, few, many or a class for expanded clones.

size: few; V: TRBV15; J: TRBJ1-2; D: .; CDR3: CATSRVNYGYTF; DNA: TGTGCCACCAGCAGAGTTAACTATGGCTACACCTTC
size: .; V: TRBV2; J: TRBJ2-7; D: .; CDR3: CASSTLYEQYF; DNA: TGTGCCAGCAGCACGTTATACGAGCAGTACTTC
size: .; V: TRBV10-3; J: TRBJ2-1; D: TRBD2; CDR3: CAISEGRDDEQFF; DNA: TGTGCCATCAGTGAGGGGAGGGACGATGAGCAGTTCTTC
size: .; V: TRBV29-1; J: TRBJ2-3; D: TRBD2; CDR3: CSVRLAGGDTQYF; DNA: TGCAGCGTTAGACTAGCGGGAGGGGATACGCAGTATTTT
size: few; V: TRBV15; J: TRBJ2-5; D: .; CDR3: CATSRDLAASKAETQYF; DNA: TGTGCCACCAGCAGAGATTTAGCGGCTAGTAAGGCGGAGACCCAGTACTTC
size: .; V: TRBV2; J: TRBJ1-6; D: .; CDR3: CASGNRDSYNSPLHF; DNA: TGTGCCAGTGGGAACAGGGACTCCTATAATTCACCCCTCCACTTT
size: .; V: TRBV14; J: TRBJ1-6; D: TRBD1; CDR3: CASSQARDRGSPLHF; DNA: TGTGCCAGCAGCCAAGCACGGGACAGGGGTTCACCCCTCCACTTT
size: .; V: TRBV10-3; J: TRBJ2-5; D: TRBD1; CDR3: CAISADRDSQYQETQYF; DNA: TGTGCCATCAGCGCCGACCGGGACAGTCAGTACCAAGAGACCCAGTACTTC
size: .; V: TRBV6-5; J: TRBJ2-3; D: .; CDR3: CASSYQRGLGRYAYF; DNA: TGTGCCAGCAGTTATCAGAGGGGTTTAGGGAGATACGCGTATTTT
size: .; V: TRBV9; J: TRBJ2-1; D: TRBD2; CDR3: CANSGTSGLYNEQFF; DNA: TGTGCCAACAGCGGGACTAGCGGGCTATACAATGAGCAGTTCTTC
size: .; V: TRBV18; J: TRBJ2-2; D: .; CDR3: CASSATGLLNTGELFF; DNA: TGTGCCAGCTCAGCTACAGGGCTCCTGAACACCGGGGAGCTGTTTTTT
size: many; V: TRBV12-3/TRBV12-4; J: TRBJ1-2; D: TRBD1; CDR3: CASSFGTGNYGYTF; DNA: TGTGCCAGCAGTTTTGGGACAGGGAACTATGGCTACACCTTC
size: .; V: TRBV5-1; J: TRBJ1-1; D: .; CDR3: CASSLEGPLGTEAFF; DNA: TGCGCCAGCAGCTTAGAAGGGCCCCTGGGCACTGAAGCTTTCTTT
size: .; V: TRBV10-3; J: TRBJ1-1; D: .; CDR3: CAIGEGDTEAFF; DNA: TGTGCCATCGGTGAAGGGGACACTGAAGCTTTCTTT
size: .; V: TRBV4-1; J: TRBJ2-1; D: TRBD2; CDR3: CASSKVQAGGWDEQFF; DNA: TGCGCCAGCAGCAAAGTCCAAGCGGGAGGGTGGGATGAGCAGTTCTTC
size: once; V: TRBV27; J: TRBJ2-4; D: TRBD1; CDR3: CASSLQGATKNIQYF; DNA: TGTGCCAGCAGTTTACAGGGGGCAACCAAAAACATTCAGTACTTC
size: .; V: TRBV20-1; J: TRBJ2-5; D: .; CDR3: CSANAGSRGETQYF; DNA: TGCAGTGCCAACGCCGGTTCGCGGGGAGAGACCCAGTACTTC
size: .; V: TRBV12-3/TRBV12-4; J: TRBJ2-7; D: .; CDR3: CASTTLGRYEQYF; DNA: TGTGCCAGCACCACACTAGGACGCTACGAGCAGTACTTC
size: few; V: TRBV5-1; J: TRBJ2-3; D: TRBD1; CDR3: CASSPRQGAQDTQYF; DNA: TGCGCCAGCAGCCCCAGACAGGGGGCCCAAGATACGCAGTATTTT
size: .; V: TRBV9; J: TRBJ2-1; D: TRBD2; CDR3: CASSVEQGGSGKRYNEQFF; DNA: TGTGCCAGCAGCGTAGAGCAGGGTGGGAGCGGGAAAAGGTACAATGAGCAGTTCTTC
size: .; V: TRBV20-1; J: TRBJ2-7; D: .; CDR3: CSAPGEGAGEQYF; DNA: TGCAGTGCCCCGGGGGAGGGGGCAGGCGAGCAGTACTTC
size: .; V: TRBV15; J: TRBJ1-2; D: TRBD1; CDR3: CATSSLHRGDRGNYGYTF; DNA: TGTGCCACCAGCAGCCTCCACCGGGGGGACAGGGGAAACTATGGCTACACCTTC